A selection of T cell receptor beta chains follows, all from one sample in a study of blood T cells in healthy people across ages. TCRdb recomputed calls from the 5' RACE reads with MiXCR, one row per CDR3 protein. The data show around 1.1 million distinct CDR3 sequences, with around two fifths seen just once and approximately 14% held by the top ten. The sequenced sample consisted of blood. These receptors all stem from a young man in good health. The CDR3 runs from the conserved cysteine through the conserved F or W. The D gene is left open where the match is weak. Where a row states a size, it is once, few, many or the class of an expanded clone; other rows omit it.

CDR3 DNA	CDR3 protein	D gene	V gene	J gene	clone size
TGTGCCATCAGTGAGAGAGGAACCGGGGAGCTGTTTTTT	CAISERGTGELFF	.	TRBV10-3	TRBJ2-2	many
TGTGCCAGCAGAAGGCCGGGACTGCCTAATGAAAAACTGTTTTTT	CASRRPGLPNEKLFF	.	TRBV6-5	TRBJ1-4	.
TGCAGTGCTAGGGACGGGGGGAAGGTATACAATGAGCAGTTCTTC	CSARDGGKVYNEQFF	TRBD2	TRBV20-1	TRBJ2-1	.
TGTGCCAACAGCGCCGCGGCCCTCACAGATACGCAGTATTTT	CANSAAALTDTQYF	.	TRBV9	TRBJ2-3	once
TGTGCCAGCAGCCAAGGCCAGGGGTTATACACAGATACGCAGTATTTT	CASSQGQGLYTDTQYF	.	TRBV3-1	TRBJ2-3	few
TGTGCCAGCAGCCACTCCGACAGGGAACTATTTACGCAGTATTTT	CASSHSDRELFTQYF	TRBD1	TRBV6-5	TRBJ2-3	.
TGTGCCAGCAGCCCATCCGCGGGGGCTTCCTATAATTCACCCCTCCACTTT	CASSPSAGASYNSPLHF	.	TRBV3-1	TRBJ1-6	few
TGCGCCAGCAGCTTTTCGGTTCAGGGGGCGAATTCACCCCTCCACTTT	CASSFSVQGANSPLHF	TRBD1	TRBV5-1	TRBJ1-6	few
TGTGCCAGCAGCTATCGGGACAGTCCCTACGAGCAGTACTTC	CASSYRDSPYEQYF	TRBD1	TRBV7-9	TRBJ2-7	few
TGTGCCAGCAGTGAGACAGGTGGCTCACCCCTCCACTTT	CASSETGGSPLHF	.	TRBV7-9	TRBJ1-6	.
TGTGCCAGCAGGCATGGGGGCCCCCGACCCCTTAGCTATGGCTACACCTTC	CASRHGGPRPLSYGYTF	.	TRBV11-2	TRBJ1-2	.
TGTGCCAGCAGCGTTAGCGGGGGTGACACCGGGGAGCTGTTTTTT	CASSVSGGDTGELFF	TRBD2	TRBV9	TRBJ2-2	.
TGTGCCAGCAGTGAACTAGCGGGGGGGCAAGAGACCCAGTACTTC	CASSELAGGQETQYF	TRBD2	TRBV6-1	TRBJ2-5	many
TGCAGTGCACAGACCGGGGGCAGGGACACTGAAGCTTTCTTT	CSAQTGGRDTEAFF	.	TRBV20-1	TRBJ1-1	.
TGTGCCAGCAGAGTCATAAGCGGGGGCACAGCTACGCAGTATTTT	CASRVISGGTATQYF	TRBD2	TRBV6-5	TRBJ2-3	.
TGCAGTGCTAGAGACCACTTCACCTACGAGCAGTACTTC	CSARDHFTYEQYF	.	TRBV20-1	TRBJ2-7	few
TGTGCCAGCAGCCCGAATGGTCAGCAGCCCCAGCATTTT	CASSPNGQQPQHF	.	TRBV7-2	TRBJ1-5	few
TGTGCCAGCTCACCCCCCGGGACGCCCGGGGAGCTGTTTTTT	CASSPPGTPGELFF	.	TRBV18	TRBJ2-2	.
TGCGCCAGCTCACCCCTTGGGACAGGGGGGGGAAATGAGCAGTACTTC	CASSPLGTGGGNEQYF	TRBD1	TRBV18	TRBJ2-5	.
TGTGCCAGCACCATGGGACTAGCGGGCACCCTAGATACGCAGTATTTT	CASTMGLAGTLDTQYF	TRBD2	TRBV12-3/TRBV12-4	TRBJ2-3	.
TGTGCCAGCAGCTTAGGGTTTGAGCGTCAGCCCCGGCATTTT	CASSLGFERQPRHF	.	TRBV7-2	TRBJ1-5	.
TGCGCCAGCAGCTTGGCGCCTAGCAAGAACACCGGGGAGCTGTTTTTT	CASSLAPSKNTGELFF	.	TRBV5-1	TRBJ2-2	.
TGCAGCGTACCCGGCGGCAGCGCGGGTTGGGAGACCCAGTTCTTC	CSVPGGSAGWETQFF	.	TRBV29-1	TRBJ2-1	.
TGCGCCAGCACCAAAGGGGGGGGCACTGAAGCTTTCTTT	CASTKGGGTEAFF	.	TRBV4-1	TRBJ1-1	.
TGCAGTGCTAAGGGGACCGAATCACAGGCTTTCTTT	CSAKGTESQAFF	.	TRBV20-1	TRBJ1-1	.
TGCGCCAGCAGCTTGGCCGCCAGACCCACCGGGGAGCTGTTTTTT	CASSLAARPTGELFF	.	TRBV5-1	TRBJ2-2	.
TGTGCCAGAAAGGGACAGGAGAGGACCGGGGAGCTGTTTTTT	CARKGQERTGELFF	TRBD1	TRBV6-2/TRBV6-3	TRBJ2-2	.
TGTGCCAGCAGCCCAGGGATCCGGACTGAAGCTTTCTTT	CASSPGIRTEAFF	.	TRBV7-3	TRBJ1-1	.